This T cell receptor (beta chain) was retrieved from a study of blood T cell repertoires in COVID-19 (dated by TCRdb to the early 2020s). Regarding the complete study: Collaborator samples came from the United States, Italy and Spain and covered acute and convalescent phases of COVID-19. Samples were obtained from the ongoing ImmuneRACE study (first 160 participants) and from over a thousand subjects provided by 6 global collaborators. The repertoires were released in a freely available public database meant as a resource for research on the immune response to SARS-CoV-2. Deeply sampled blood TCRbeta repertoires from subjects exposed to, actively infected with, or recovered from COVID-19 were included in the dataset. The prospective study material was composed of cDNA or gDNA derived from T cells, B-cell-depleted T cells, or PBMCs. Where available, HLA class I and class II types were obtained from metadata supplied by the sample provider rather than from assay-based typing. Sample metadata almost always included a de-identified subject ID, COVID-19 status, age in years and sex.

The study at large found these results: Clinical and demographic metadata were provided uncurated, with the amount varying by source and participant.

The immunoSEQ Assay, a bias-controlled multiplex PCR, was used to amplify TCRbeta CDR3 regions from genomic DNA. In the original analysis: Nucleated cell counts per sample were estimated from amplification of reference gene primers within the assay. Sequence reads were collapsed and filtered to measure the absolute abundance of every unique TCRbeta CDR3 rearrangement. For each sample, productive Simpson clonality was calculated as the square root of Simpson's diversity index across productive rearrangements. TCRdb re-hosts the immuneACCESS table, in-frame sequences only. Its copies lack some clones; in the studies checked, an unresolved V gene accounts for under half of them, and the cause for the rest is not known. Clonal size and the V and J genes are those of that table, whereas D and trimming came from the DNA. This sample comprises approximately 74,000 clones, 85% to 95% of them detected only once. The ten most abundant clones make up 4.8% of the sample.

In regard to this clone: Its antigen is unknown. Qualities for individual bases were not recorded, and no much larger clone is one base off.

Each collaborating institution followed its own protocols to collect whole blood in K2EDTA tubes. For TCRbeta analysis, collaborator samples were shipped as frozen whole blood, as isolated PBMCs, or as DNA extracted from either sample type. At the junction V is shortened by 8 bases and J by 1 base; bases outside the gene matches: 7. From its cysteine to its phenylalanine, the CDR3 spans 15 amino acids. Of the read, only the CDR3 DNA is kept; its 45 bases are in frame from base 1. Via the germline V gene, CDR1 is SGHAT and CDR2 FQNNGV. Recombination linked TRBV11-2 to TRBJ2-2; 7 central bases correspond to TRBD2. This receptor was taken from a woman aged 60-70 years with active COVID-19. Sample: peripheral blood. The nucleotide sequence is TGTGCCAGCCGGCGGCTAGCGGAGAACACCGGGGAGCTGTTTTTT. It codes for CASRRLAENTGELFF.